This TCR beta chain was obtained from a study of cytomegalovirus exposure and HLA in healthy donors. Notes on the study in general: It was reportedly the case that the classifier diagnosed cytomegalovirus status with high specificity and sensitivity. The HLA-A and HLA-B alleles of most subjects were reportedly predicted accurately from TCR beta sequences. Cytomegalovirus-associated status was assigned to 164 TCR beta chains.

CDR1 SQVTM and CDR2 ANQGSEA come from the germline V gene. With 3 bases clipped from V and 0 bases from J, the junction kept 10 bases outside the gene matches. The CDR3 extends over 18 amino acids. Remarks on this clone: Its antigen remains unidentified.

Vbeta (60) and Jbeta (13) primers were used in the PCR. TCRdb's table, derived via immunoSEQ multiplex PCR, lists solely in-frame clones and lacks some. This sample has over 150,000 clones, with roughly 80% found just once. The genes are TRBV29-1 and TRBJ2-1; 11 bases map to TRBD2. The sequence was obtained from a male donor in good health and CMV-seronegative. The sample was PBMCs. The CDR3 reads CSVELRLAGFSSYNEQFF. CDR3 DNA sequence: TGCAGCGTTGAGTTGAGACTAGCGGGGTTCAGCTCCTACAATGAGCAGTTCTTC.